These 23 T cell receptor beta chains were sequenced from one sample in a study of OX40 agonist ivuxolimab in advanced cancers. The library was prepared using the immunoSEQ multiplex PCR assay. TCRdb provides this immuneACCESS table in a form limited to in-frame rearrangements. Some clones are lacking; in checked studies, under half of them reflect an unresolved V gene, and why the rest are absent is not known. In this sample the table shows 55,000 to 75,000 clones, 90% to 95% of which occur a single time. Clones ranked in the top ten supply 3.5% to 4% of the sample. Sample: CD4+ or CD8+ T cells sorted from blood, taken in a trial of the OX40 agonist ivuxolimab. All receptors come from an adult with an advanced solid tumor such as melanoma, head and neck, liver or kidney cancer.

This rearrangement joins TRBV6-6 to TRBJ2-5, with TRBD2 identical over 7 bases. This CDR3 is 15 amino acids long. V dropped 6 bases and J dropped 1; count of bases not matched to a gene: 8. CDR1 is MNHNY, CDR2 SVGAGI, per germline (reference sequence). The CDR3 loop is CASRSIGTTQETQYF. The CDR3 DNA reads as TGTGCCAGCAGATCTATCGGGACTACCCAAGAGACCCAGTACTTC.

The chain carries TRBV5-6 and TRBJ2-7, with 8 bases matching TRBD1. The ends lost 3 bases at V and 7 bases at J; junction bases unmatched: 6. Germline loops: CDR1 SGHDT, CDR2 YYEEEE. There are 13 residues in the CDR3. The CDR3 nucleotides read TGTGCCAGCAGCTATGACAGGGGTTGGGAGCAGTACTTC. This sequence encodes CASSYDRGWEQYF.

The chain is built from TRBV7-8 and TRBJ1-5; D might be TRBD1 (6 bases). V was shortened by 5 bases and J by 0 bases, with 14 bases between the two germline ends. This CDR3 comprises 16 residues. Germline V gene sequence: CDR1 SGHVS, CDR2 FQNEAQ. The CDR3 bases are TGTGCCAGCAGCCTGAGGGGGAGGGATAGCAATCAGCCCCAGCATTTT. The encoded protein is CASSLRGRDSNQPQHF.

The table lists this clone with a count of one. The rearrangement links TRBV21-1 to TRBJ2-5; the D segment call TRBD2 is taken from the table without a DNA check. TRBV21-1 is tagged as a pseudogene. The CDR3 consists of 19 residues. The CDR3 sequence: CASSKVPLTPRGYQETQYF. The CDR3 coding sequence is TGTGCCAGCAGCAAAGTGCCCCTAACACCCCGGGGATATCAAGAGACCCAGTACTTC.

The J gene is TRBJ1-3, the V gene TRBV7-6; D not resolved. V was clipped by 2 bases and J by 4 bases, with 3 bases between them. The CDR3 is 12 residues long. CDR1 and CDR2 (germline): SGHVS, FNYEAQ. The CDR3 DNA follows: TGTGCCAGCAGCTTATCGGGAAACACCATATATTTT. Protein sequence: CASSLSGNTIYF.

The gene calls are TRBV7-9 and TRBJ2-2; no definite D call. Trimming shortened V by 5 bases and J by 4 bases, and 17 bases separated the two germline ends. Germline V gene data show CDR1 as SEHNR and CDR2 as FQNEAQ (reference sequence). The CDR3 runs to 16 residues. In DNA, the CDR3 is TGTGCCAGCAGCCTCCAGAGACCTCCGGGCACCGGGGAGCTGTTTTTT. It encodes CASSLQRPPGTGELFF.

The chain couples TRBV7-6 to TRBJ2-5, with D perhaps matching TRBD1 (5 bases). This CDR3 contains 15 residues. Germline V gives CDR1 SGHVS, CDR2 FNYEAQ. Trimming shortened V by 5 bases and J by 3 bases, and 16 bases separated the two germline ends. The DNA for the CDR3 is TGTGCCAGCAGCCCCAGGACAACCAGAGAAGAGACCCAGTACTTC. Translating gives CASSPRTTREETQYF.

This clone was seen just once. Here the CDR3 DNA reads TGTGCCAGTAGTATAGCTGGACTTGTGGAGACCCAGTACTTC. This gives the protein CASSIAGLVETQYF. V is TRBV19 and J is TRBJ2-5; maybe TRBD2 (5 bases). Trimming shortened V by 1 base and J by 5 bases, and 11 bases separated the two germline ends. Per the germline V gene, CDR1 is LNHDA and CDR2 is SQIVND (reference sequence). The CDR3 loop spans 14 amino acids.

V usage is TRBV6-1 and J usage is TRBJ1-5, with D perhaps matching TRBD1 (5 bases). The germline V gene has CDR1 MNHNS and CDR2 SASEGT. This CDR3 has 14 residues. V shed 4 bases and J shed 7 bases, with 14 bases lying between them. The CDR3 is CASSAGGVSQPQHF. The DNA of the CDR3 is TGTGCCAGCAGTGCGGGGGGGGTCAGCCAGCCCCAGCATTTT.

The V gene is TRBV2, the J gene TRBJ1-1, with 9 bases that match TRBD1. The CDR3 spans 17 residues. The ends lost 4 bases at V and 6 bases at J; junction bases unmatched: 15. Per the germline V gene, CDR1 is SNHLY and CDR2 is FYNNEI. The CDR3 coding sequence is TGTGCCAGCAGTGGGGACAGGGACGGAAACCTGGGGGCTGAAGCTTTCTTT. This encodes CASSGDRDGNLGAEAFF.

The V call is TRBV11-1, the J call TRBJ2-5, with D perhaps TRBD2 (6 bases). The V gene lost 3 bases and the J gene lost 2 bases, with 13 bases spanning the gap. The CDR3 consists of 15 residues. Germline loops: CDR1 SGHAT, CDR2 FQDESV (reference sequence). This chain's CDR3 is CASSFTGLPQETQYF. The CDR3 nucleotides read TGTGCCAGCAGCTTTACGGGACTCCCACAAGAGACCCAGTACTTC.

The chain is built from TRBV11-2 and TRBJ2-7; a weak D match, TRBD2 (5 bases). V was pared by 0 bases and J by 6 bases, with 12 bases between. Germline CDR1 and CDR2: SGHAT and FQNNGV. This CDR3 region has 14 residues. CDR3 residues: CASSLEPSTLEQYF. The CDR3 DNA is TGTGCCAGCAGCTTAGAGCCTAGCACCCTCGAGCAGTACTTC.

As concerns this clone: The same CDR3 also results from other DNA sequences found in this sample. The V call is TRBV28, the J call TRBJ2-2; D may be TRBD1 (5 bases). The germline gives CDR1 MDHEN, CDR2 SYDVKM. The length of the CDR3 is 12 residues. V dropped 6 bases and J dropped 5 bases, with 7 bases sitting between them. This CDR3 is CASRKGTGELFF. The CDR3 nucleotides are TGTGCCAGCAGAAAGGGGACCGGGGAGCTGTTTTTT.

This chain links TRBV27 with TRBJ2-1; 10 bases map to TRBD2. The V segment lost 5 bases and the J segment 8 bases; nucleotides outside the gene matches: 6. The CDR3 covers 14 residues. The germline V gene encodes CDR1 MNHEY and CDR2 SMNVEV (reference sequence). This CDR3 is CASSVKREGYEQFF. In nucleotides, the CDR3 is TGTGCCAGCAGTGTAAAGCGGGAGGGCTATGAGCAGTTCTTC.

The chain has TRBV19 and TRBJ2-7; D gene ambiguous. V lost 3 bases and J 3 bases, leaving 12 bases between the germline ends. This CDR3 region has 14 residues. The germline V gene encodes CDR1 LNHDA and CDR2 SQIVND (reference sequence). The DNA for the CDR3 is TGTGCCAGTAGTATGGTACACATTAGCTACGAGCAGTACTTC. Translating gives CASSMVHISYEQYF.

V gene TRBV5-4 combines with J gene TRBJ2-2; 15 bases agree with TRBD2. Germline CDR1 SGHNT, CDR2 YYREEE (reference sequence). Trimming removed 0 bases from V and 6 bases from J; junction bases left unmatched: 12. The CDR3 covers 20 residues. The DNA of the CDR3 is TGTGCCAGCAGCTTGGCCAGTGGACTAGCGGGAGGGCCCGTTCCCGGGGAGCTGTTTTTT. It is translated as CASSLASGLAGGPVPGELFF.

CDR3 bases: TGTGCCAGCAGTTACTCGGAGAGCACTGAAGCTTTCTTT. Protein: CASSYSESTEAFF. The chain links TRBV6-5 to TRBJ1-1; D uncertain. V shed 0 bases and J shed 4 bases, with 6 bases lying between them. Germline-derived CDR1 and CDR2 are MNHEY and SVGAGI. The CDR3 extends over 13 amino acids.

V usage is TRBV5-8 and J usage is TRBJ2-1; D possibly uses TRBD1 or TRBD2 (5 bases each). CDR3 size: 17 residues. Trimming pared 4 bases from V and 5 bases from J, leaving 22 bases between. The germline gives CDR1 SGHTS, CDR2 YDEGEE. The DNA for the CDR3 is TGTGCCAGCAGCAAGGTTGGGGACGGTTATACCCACAATGAGCAGTTCTTC. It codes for CASSKVGDGYTHNEQFF. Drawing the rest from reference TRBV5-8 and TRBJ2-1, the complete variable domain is EAGVTQSPTHLIKTRGQQATLRCSPISGHTSVYWYQQALGLGLQFLLWYDEGEERNRGNFPPRFSGRQFPNYSSELNVNALELEDSALYLCASSKVGDGYTHNEQFFGPGTRLTVL.

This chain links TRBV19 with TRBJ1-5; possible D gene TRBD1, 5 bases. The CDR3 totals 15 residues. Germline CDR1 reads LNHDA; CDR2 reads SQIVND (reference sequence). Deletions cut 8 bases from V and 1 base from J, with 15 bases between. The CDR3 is CASGRQGLSNQPQHF. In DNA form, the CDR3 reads TGTGCCAGTGGTAGGCAGGGATTAAGCAATCAGCCCCAGCATTTT.

CDR3 bases: TGTGCCAGCAGTTTCGGGCAGTTCCTCCTATACGAGCAGTACTTC. It translates to CASSFGQFLLYEQYF. The J gene is TRBJ2-7, the V gene TRBV28; D gene ambiguous. Trimming cost V 3 bases and J 4 bases, with 16 bases left between them. CDR1 and CDR2 from the germline V gene are MDHEN and SYDVKM. The CDR3 extends over 15 amino acids.

The CDR3: CASSWTGGNTEAFF. The CDR3 DNA follows: TGTGCCAGTAGCTGGACAGGTGGGAACACTGAAGCTTTCTTT. This sequence joins TRBV19 and TRBJ1-1; TRBD1 aligns across 7 bases. The CDR3 sequence is 14 residues long. The germline V gene encodes CDR1 LNHDA and CDR2 SQIVND (reference sequence). V shed 6 bases, J shed 1 base, and the junction held 5 bases outside the gene matches.

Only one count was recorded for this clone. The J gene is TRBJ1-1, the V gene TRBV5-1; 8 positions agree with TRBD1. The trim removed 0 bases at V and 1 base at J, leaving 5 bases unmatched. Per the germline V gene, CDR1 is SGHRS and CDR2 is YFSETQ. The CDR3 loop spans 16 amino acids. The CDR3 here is CASSLGTGSENTEAFF. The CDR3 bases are TGCGCCAGCAGCTTGGGGACAGGGTCTGAGAACACTGAAGCTTTCTTT.

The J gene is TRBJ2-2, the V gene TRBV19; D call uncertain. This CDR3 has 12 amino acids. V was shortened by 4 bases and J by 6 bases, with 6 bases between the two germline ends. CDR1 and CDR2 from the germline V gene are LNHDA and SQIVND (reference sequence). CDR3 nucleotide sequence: TGTGCCAGTAGTAGAGTGGCCGGGGAGCTGTTTTTT. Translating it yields CASSRVAGELFF. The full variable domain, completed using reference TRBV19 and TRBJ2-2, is DGGITQSPKYLFRKEGQNVTLSCEQNLNHDAMYWYRQDPGQGLRLIYYSQIVNDFQKGDIAEGYSVSREKKESFPLTVTSAQKNPTAFYLCASSRVAGELFFGEGSRLTVL.